A single sample is the source of the 11 T cell receptor beta chains below, sequenced in a study of OX40 agonist ivuxolimab in advanced cancers. Profiling relied on immunoSEQ multiplex PCR, and the TCRdb table lists in-frame clones only, not all of them. The table lists around 56,000 clones, about four fifths of them singletons. The sample here was CD4+ or CD8+ T cells sorted from blood, taken in a trial of the OX40 agonist ivuxolimab. These receptors all come from an adult with an advanced solid tumor such as melanoma, head and neck, liver or kidney cancer.

This sequence joins TRBV5-6 and TRBJ1-3; 7 bases are a match to TRBD1. Germline assignment: CDR1 SGHDT and CDR2 YYEEEE. This CDR3 comprises 16 residues. The trim removed 4 bases at V and 1 base at J, leaving 8 bases unmatched. The CDR3 DNA is TGTGCCAGCAGCCGCCCGACAGGGAGGTCTGGAAACACCATATATTTT. Encoded protein: CASSRPTGRSGNTIYF. Filled out from reference TRBV5-6 and TRBJ1-3, the complete variable domain reads DAGVTQSPTHLIKTRGQQVTLRCSPKSGHDTVSWYQQALGQGPQFIFQYYEEEERQRGNFPDRFSGHQFPNYSSELNVNALLLGDSALYLCASSRPTGRSGNTIYFGEGSWLTVV.

The chain recombines TRBV28 with TRBJ1-5; the match to TRBD1 covers 10 bases. Looked up from germline, CDR1 is MDHEN and CDR2 is SYDVKM. The CDR3 length is 15 residues. With V trimmed by 6 bases and J by 5 bases, 7 bases remained unmatched. The CDR3, as DNA: TGTGCCAGCAGCGACGCGGGACAGGGGCATCAGCCCCAGCATTTT. This sequence encodes CASSDAGQGHQPQHF.

The rearrangement links TRBV28 to TRBJ2-1, with TRBD2 matching 8 bases. The CDR3 sequence is 16 residues long. Germline V gives CDR1 MDHEN, CDR2 SYDVKM. The V and J ends lost 3 bases and 5 bases, in that order; junction bases with no gene match: 9. This chain's CDR3 is CASSFNPSGSNNEQFF. In DNA form, the CDR3 reads TGTGCCAGCAGTTTTAATCCTAGCGGGTCCAACAATGAGCAGTTCTTC.

Worth noting for this clone: Other DNA sequences in this specimen translate into the identical CDR3. V gene TRBV19 combines with J gene TRBJ2-2, with D perhaps matching TRBD1 (5 bases). Germline CDR1 is LNHDA and CDR2 is SQIVND (reference sequence). The CDR3 extends over 14 amino acids. Trimming removed 3 bases from V and 2 bases from J, with 7 bases in between. The DNA of the CDR3 is TGTGCCAGTAGTATCCAGGGTAACACCGGGGAGCTGTTTTTT. Its protein product is CASSIQGNTGELFF.

In its sample, this clone was seen a few times. The rearrangement links TRBV2 to TRBJ1-5; the match to TRBD1 covers 9 bases. J was trimmed by 6 bases and V by 6 bases; bases with no gene match: 9. Germline V gives CDR1 SNHLY, CDR2 FYNNEI. The CDR3 loop spans 15 amino acids. CDR3: CASRTGTGYGQPQHF. The CDR3 nucleotides are TGTGCCAGCAGGACCGGGACAGGGTATGGTCAGCCCCAGCATTTT.

The rearrangement uses TRBV5-4 and TRBJ2-1; tentative D call: TRBD2 (6 bases). V was shortened by 4 bases and J by 7 bases, with 21 bases between the two germline ends. This CDR3 has 16 residues. The V gene's germline CDR1 is SGHNT and CDR2 YYREEE (reference sequence). CDR3 sequence reads: CASSPRSAGGGNEQFF. CDR3 nucleotides: TGTGCCAGCAGCCCTCGGTCCGCGGGTGGGGGGAATGAGCAGTTCTTC.

The V gene is TRBV2, the J gene TRBJ2-1; D possibly corresponds to TRBD1 (6 bases). CDR1 is SNHLY and CDR2 is FYNNEI in the germline V gene. V was trimmed by 4 bases and J by 13 bases, leaving 14 bases between them. The CDR3 consists of 12 residues. CDR3 nucleotide sequence: TGTGCCAGCAGTGGGGGGCCCCTGGGACAGTTCTTC. It encodes CASSGGPLGQFF.

This chain connects TRBV6-5 to TRBJ1-1, with 8 nucleotides matching TRBD1. Germline CDR1 reads MNHEY; CDR2 reads SVGAGI. The CDR3 covers 15 residues. Trimming removed 0 bases from V and 8 bases from J; junction bases left unmatched: 8. In DNA, the CDR3 is TGTGCCAGCAGTTACTCGAACAGGGGGGAGAAAGAAGCTTTCTTT. Translating gives CASSYSNRGEKEAFF.

The chain has TRBV5-4 and TRBJ2-7; 7 bases are a match to TRBD1. The CDR3 is 16 amino acids. The V gene end was trimmed by 4 bases and the J gene end by 5 bases; junction bases not matched to a gene: 15. Per the germline V gene, CDR1 is SGHNT and CDR2 is YYREEE (reference sequence). The CDR3 sequence: CASSKNRGSPRDEQYF. The CDR3, as DNA: TGTGCCAGCAGCAAGAACAGGGGATCCCCCCGGGACGAGCAGTACTTC.

This clone was found a few times. The J gene is TRBJ2-7, the V gene TRBV6-1; TRBD2 matches 11 bases. This CDR3 is built from 19 residues. After removal of 1 base from V and 0 bases from J, the junction contained 11 bases not matched to a gene. The germline gives CDR1 MNHNS, CDR2 SASEGT. The CDR3 DNA follows: TGTGCCAGCAGTGAAGAGACTAGCGGGGTCTACTGGAACTCCTACGAGCAGTACTTC. Translating gives CASSEETSGVYWNSYEQYF.

V is TRBV7-9 and J is TRBJ1-1, with D unresolved. CDR1 is SEHNR and CDR2 is FQNEAQ in the germline V gene (reference sequence). V was shortened by 1 base and J by 1 base, with 10 bases between the two germline ends. There are 15 residues in the CDR3. The CDR3 is CASSLEQGRNTEAFF. Here the CDR3 DNA reads TGTGCCAGCAGCTTAGAACAAGGCAGGAACACTGAAGCTTTCTTT.